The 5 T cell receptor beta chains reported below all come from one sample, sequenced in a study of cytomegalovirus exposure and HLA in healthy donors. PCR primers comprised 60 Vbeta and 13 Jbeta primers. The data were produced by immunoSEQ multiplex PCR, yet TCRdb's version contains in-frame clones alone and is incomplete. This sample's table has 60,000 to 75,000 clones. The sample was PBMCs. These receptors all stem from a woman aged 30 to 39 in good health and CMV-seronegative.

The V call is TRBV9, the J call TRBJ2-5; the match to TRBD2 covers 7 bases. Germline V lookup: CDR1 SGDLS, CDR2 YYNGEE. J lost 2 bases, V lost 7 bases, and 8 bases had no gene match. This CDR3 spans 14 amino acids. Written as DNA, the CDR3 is TGTGCCAGCTCCCAGGGAGGGGATCAAGAGACCCAGTACTTC. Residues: CASSQGGDQETQYF.

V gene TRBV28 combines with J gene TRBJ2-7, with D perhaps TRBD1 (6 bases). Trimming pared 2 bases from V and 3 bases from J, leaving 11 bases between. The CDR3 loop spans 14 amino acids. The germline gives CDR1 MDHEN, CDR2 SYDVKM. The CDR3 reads CASSLPGDFYEQYF. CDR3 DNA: TGTGCCAGCAGTTTACCAGGGGATTTCTACGAGCAGTACTTC.

Here the CDR3 reads CASSQDVRGSYSNQPQHF. CDR3 nucleotides: TGCGCCAGCAGCCAAGATGTCAGGGGTTCCTATAGCAATCAGCCCCAGCATTTT. This rearrangement joins TRBV4-1 to TRBJ1-5, with D tentatively TRBD1 (6 bases). The germline gives CDR1 MGHRA, CDR2 YSYEKL. The CDR3 length is 18 residues. The germline V and J ends were trimmed by 0 bases and 0 bases, with 15 bases remaining between them.

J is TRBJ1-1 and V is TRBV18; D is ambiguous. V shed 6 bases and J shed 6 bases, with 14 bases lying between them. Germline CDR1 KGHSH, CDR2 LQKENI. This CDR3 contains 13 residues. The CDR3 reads CASSRNAVAEAFF. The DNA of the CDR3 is TGTGCCAGCTCCCGTAACGCAGTGGCTGAAGCTTTCTTT.

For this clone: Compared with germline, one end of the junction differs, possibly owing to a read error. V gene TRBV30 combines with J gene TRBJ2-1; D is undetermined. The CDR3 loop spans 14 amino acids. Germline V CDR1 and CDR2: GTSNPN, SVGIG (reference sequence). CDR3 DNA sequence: TGTGCCTCCTCCTCTACGAGCTCCGACAATGAGCAGTTCTTC. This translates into CASSSTSSDNEQFF.